These 18 T cell receptor beta chains were sequenced from one sample in a study of shared clonotypes between healthy human individuals. The table came from immunoSEQ multiplex PCR; TCRdb's copy has only in-frame clones and leaves some out. The sample consists of roughly 1,000,000 clones, around 78% of them appearing once. Sequencing was carried out using memory CD4+ T cells from PBMCs. The subset was: CD45RA-negative fraction. The receptors here all came from a man between 18 and 29 years old in good health. Some clones in this sample may be carry-over from other donors' samples.

The V call is TRBV7-8, the J call TRBJ2-1, with 8 bases that match TRBD2. The CDR3 spans 15 residues. The V gene end was trimmed by 1 base and the J gene end by 4 bases; junction bases not matched to a gene: 3. Germline values: CDR1 SGHVS, CDR2 FQNEAQ. The CDR3 spells CASSLVSGAYNEQFF. The CDR3 DNA follows: TGTGCCAGCAGCTTAGTTAGCGGGGCTTACAATGAGCAGTTCTTC.

The rearrangement links TRBV29-1 to TRBJ2-6; 8 nucleotides agree with TRBD1. CDR1 is SQVTM and CDR2 is ANQGSEA in the germline V gene. This CDR3 is built from 15 residues. The ends lost 6 bases at V and 0 bases at J; junction bases unmatched: 4. The CDR3 loop is CSVQGASSGANVLTF. The CDR3 DNA reads TGCAGCGTCCAGGGGGCGAGCTCTGGGGCCAACGTCCTGACTTTC.

This chain uses TRBV30 with TRBJ2-7, with no clear D. This CDR3 has 14 residues. Trimming pared 0 bases from V and 4 bases from J, leaving 13 bases between. The V gene's germline CDR1 is GTSNPN and CDR2 SVGIG (reference sequence). CDR3 sequence reads: CAWSVPGVGYEQYF. The CDR3 DNA reads TGTGCCTGGAGTGTACCAGGCGTGGGGTACGAGCAGTACTTC.

This chain uses TRBV29-1 with TRBJ1-1; 7 bases are a match to TRBD1. V shed 0 bases and J 4 bases; nucleotides not matched to a gene: 11. The CDR3 extends over 16 amino acids. CDR1 SQVTM and CDR2 ANQGSEA come from the germline V gene. CDR3 sequence (DNA): TGCAGCGTTGAAGAGGGGGGGAGGGACAGAATCACTGAAGCTTTCTTT. Its protein product is CSVEEGGRDRITEAFF. The entire variable domain, with the rest obtained from reference TRBV29-1 and TRBJ1-1, is as follows: SAVISQKPSRDICQRGTSLTIQCQVDSQVTMMFWYRQQPGQSLTLIATANQGSEATYESGFVIDKFPISRPNLTFSTLTVSNMSPEDSSIYLCSVEEGGRDRITEAFFGQGTRLTVV.

This clone has a single count. The chain combines TRBV6-1 with TRBJ1-1; TRBD1 matches at 11 bases. CDR3 length: 17 residues. V trimming: 4 bases; J trimming: 0 bases; junction bases outside the gene matches: 7. Germline V CDR1 and CDR2: MNHNS, SASEGT. The CDR3 reads CASSGPDRGPLNTEAFF. The CDR3 bases are TGTGCCAGCAGTGGCCCGGACAGGGGGCCCCTGAACACTGAAGCTTTCTTT.

This rearrangement joins TRBV2 to TRBJ2-1; 11 bases map to TRBD2. V gave up 7 bases and J gave up 9 bases; unmatched junction bases: 8. Looked up from germline, CDR1 is SNHLY and CDR2 is FYNNEI. The CDR3 runs 14 residues. The CDR3 DNA reads TGTGCCAGCAAGCCGGGACTAGCGGCGATTGAGCAGTTCTTC. It is translated as CASKPGLAAIEQFF.

This clone was counted a single time. This sequence joins TRBV6-5 and TRBJ2-7; D possibly corresponds to TRBD1 (6 bases). V shed 6 bases and J shed 6 bases, with 18 bases lying between them. The CDR3 covers 14 residues. The germline gives CDR1 MNHEY, CDR2 SVGAGI. This CDR3 is CASRPPRQGSEQYF. In DNA, the CDR3 is TGTGCCAGCAGGCCGCCCCGGCAGGGGTCCGAGCAGTACTTC.

This clone has a handful of counts. This chain joins TRBV7-9 and TRBJ1-1; TRBD1 might be the D (5 bases). Germline loops: CDR1 SEHNR, CDR2 FQNEAQ (reference sequence). The CDR3 has 12 residues. V was shortened by 8 bases and J by 7 bases, with 14 bases between the two germline ends. Here the CDR3 DNA reads TGTGCCAGCCAAGCTGGGGGAAATGAAGCTTTCTTT. It yields the protein CASQAGGNEAFF.

The chain couples TRBV28 to TRBJ1-5; TRBD1 might be the D (6 bases). Germline values: CDR1 MDHEN, CDR2 SYDVKM. V was clipped by 6 bases and J by 6 bases, with 9 bases between them. This CDR3 has 12 amino acids. The CDR3 DNA reads TGTGCCAGCAGGGGGGGCACTCAGCCCCAGCATTTT. Translating gives CASRGGTQPQHF. The complete variable domain, with remaining parts taken from reference TRBV28 and TRBJ1-5, reads DVKVTQSSRYLVKRTGEKVFLECVQDMDHENMFWYRQDPGLGLRLIYFSYDVKMKEKGDIPEGYSVSREKKERFSLILESASTNQTSMYLCASRGGTQPQHFGDGTRLSIL.

The rearrangement uses TRBV5-3 and TRBJ2-1; D may correspond to TRBD1 or TRBD2 (5 bases each). TRBV5-3 belongs to the ORF category, with a function that is uncertain. V lost 4 bases and J lost 0, with 17 bases in between. CDR3 length: 17 amino acids. The CDR3 nucleotides read TGTGCCAGAAGCACGGCAGGGAGCCCCCGCTCCTACAATGAGCAGTTCTTC. Residues: CARSTAGSPRSYNEQFF.

The rearrangement uses TRBV9 and TRBJ2-1; TRBD2 agrees at 12 bases. This CDR3 has 19 residues. J was trimmed by 8 bases and V by 3 bases; bases with no gene match: 18. In germline, CDR1 is SGDLS, CDR2 YYNGEE. CDR3 sequence: CASSGPSGRASRNFDEQFF. CDR3 DNA sequence: TGTGCCAGCAGCGGACCTAGCGGGAGGGCCAGTCGGAATTTTGATGAGCAGTTCTTC.

This clone occurred many times. The same CDR3 arises from other DNA sequences in this sample as well. This chain uses TRBV9 with TRBJ2-3; unclear D gene. The germline CDR1 and CDR2 sequences are SGDLS and YYNGEE. V gave up 0 bases and J gave up 0 bases, with 8 bases separating them. This CDR3 is built from 15 residues. Here the CDR3 reads CASSVAPTSTDTQYF. CDR3 coding DNA: TGTGCCAGCAGCGTAGCTCCGACTAGCACAGATACGCAGTATTTT.

This clone has more than one count but fewer than ten. This sequence joins TRBV30 and TRBJ1-2, with D possibly being TRBD1 (5 bases). The CDR3 runs to 13 residues. V shed 4 bases and J shed 6 bases, with 15 bases lying between them. The germline V gene has CDR1 GTSNPN and CDR2 SVGIG (reference sequence). The CDR3: CAWTAGGQHGYTF. The CDR3 nucleotides are TGTGCCTGGACCGCGGGGGGTCAGCATGGCTACACCTTC.

The chain couples TRBV7-3 to TRBJ2-5; D not resolved. Gene TRBJ2-7 matches the end of the DNA better, so the J call may be wrong. This CDR3 contains 15 residues. Per germline, CDR1 SGHTA and CDR2 FQGTGA. CDR3 DNA sequence: TGTGCCAGCAGCTTATTTGGGATTGGCTCCTACGAGCAGTACTTC. Encoded protein: CASSLFGIGSYEQYF.

The chain is built from TRBV7-6 and TRBJ1-1; D is perhaps TRBD1 (5 bases). Germline loops: CDR1 SGHVS, CDR2 FNYEAQ. The CDR3 contains 16 residues. Trimming stripped 4 bases from V and 0 bases from J, with 15 bases between. CDR3 amino acids: CASSSTSGAMNTEAFF. The CDR3 nucleotides read TGTGCCAGCAGCTCCACAAGCGGGGCTATGAACACTGAAGCTTTCTTT. Full variable domain (rest looked up from reference TRBV7-6 and TRBJ1-1): GAGVSQSPRYKVTKRGQDVALRCDPISGHVSLYWYRQALGQGPEFLTYFNYEAQQDKSGLPNDRFSAERPEGSISTLTIQRTEQRDSAMYRCASSSTSGAMNTEAFFGQGTRLTVV.

The V and J genes are TRBV5-4 and TRBJ2-1; possibly TRBD1 for D (5 bases). The V end was cut by 3 bases, the J end by 5 bases, with 6 bases between. The germline gives CDR1 SGHNT, CDR2 YYREEE (reference sequence). CDR3 length equals 12 residues. The CDR3 nucleotides are TGTGCCAGCAGCTCCAGGGACAATGAGCAGTTCTTC. It yields the protein CASSSRDNEQFF.

The J gene is TRBJ1-1, the V gene TRBV11-2; 7 bases are shared with TRBD1. The CDR3 is 16 residues long. J lost 0 bases, V lost 1 base, and 5 bases had no gene match. The V gene's germline CDR1 is SGHAT and CDR2 FQNNGV. The CDR3 nucleotides are TGTGCCAGCAGCTTAGTACGAGGGGGCTTGAACACTGAAGCTTTCTTT. It yields the protein CASSLVRGGLNTEAFF.

Only one count was recorded for this clone. J is TRBJ2-7 and V is TRBV2; 10 positions match TRBD1. Per the germline V gene, CDR1 is SNHLY and CDR2 is FYNNEI. The trim removed 4 bases at V and 3 bases at J, leaving 3 bases unmatched. The CDR3 is 14 residues long. In DNA, the CDR3 is TGTGCCAGCAGTGGTAGGACAGGGGGCTACGAGCAGTACTTC. Its translation is CASSGRTGGYEQYF.